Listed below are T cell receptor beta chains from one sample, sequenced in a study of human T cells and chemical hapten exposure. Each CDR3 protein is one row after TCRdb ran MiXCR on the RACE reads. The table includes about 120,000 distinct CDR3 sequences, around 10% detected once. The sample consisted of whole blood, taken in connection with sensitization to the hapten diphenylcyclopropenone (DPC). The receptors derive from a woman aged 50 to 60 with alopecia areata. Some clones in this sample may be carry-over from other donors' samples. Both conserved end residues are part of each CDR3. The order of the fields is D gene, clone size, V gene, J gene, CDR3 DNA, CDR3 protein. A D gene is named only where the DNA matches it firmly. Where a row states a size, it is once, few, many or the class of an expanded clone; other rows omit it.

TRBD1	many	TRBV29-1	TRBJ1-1	TGCAGCGTTGTGGGGGACAGGGAATGGGAAGAAGCTTTCTTT	CSVVGDREWEEAFF
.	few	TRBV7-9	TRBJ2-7	TGTGCCAGCAGCTTAGCGGGCTTACAGCCCTCCTACGAGCAGTACTTC	CASSLAGLQPSYEQYF
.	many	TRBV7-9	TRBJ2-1	TGTGCCAGCAGCTTAACGGAGCGCAATGAGCAGTTCTTC	CASSLTERNEQFF
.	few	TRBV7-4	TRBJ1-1	TGTGCCAGCAGCCCCTTGGGGGCACCGGGTACCCAAGCTTTCTTT	CASSPLGAPGTQAFF
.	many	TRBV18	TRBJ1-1	TGTGCCAGCTCTGGGGGATGGAACACTGAAGCTTTCTTT	CASSGGWNTEAFF
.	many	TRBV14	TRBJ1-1	TGTGCCAGCAGCCAGTACCGGGCGACACGCACTGAAGCTTTCTTT	CASSQYRATRTEAFF
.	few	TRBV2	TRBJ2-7	TGTGCCAGCAGCACAGACAGCCAGACTTCCTACGAGCAGTACTTC	CASSTDSQTSYEQYF
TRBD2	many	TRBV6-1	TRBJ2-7	TGTGCCAGCACCAAAACCGGGACTAGCGGGAGTGGAGAGCAGTACTTC	CASTKTGTSGSGEQYF
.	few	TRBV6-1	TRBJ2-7	TGTGCCAGCAGTATCCGCTCGGGACCGGGGGGCCGGGAGCAGTACTTC	CASSIRSGPGGREQYF
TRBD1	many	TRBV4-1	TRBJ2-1	TGCGCCAGCAGCCAAAGGACAGGGGACGACAATGAGCAGTTCTTC	CASSQRTGDDNEQFF
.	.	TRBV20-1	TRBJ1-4	TGCAGTGCTAGTACCCCCCGCGCTGCGGGTGAAAAACTGTTTTTT	CSASTPRAAGEKLFF
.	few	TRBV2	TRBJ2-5	TGTGCCACCTCGGGACTCACGTACCAAGAGACCCAGTACTTC	CATSGLTYQETQYF
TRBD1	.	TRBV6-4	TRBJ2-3	TGTGCCAGCACGGGACAGGGGATCGCTACAGATACGCAGTATTTT	CASTGQGIATDTQYF
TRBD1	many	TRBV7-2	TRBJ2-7	TGTGCCAGCAGCAGAGACAGGGGTTCCTACGAGCAGTACTTC	CASSRDRGSYEQYF
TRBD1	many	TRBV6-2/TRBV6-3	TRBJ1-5	TGTGCCAGCAGGGGGGACAGGGAGGGTCAGCCCCAGCATTTT	CASRGDREGQPQHF
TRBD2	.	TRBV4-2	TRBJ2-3	TGTGCCAGCAGCCATCCCGGCGGGGGGGCAGATACGCAGTATTTT	CASSHPGGGADTQYF
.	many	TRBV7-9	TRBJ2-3	TGTGCCAGCACCCTTCTTCAGGATACGCAGTATTTT	CASTLLQDTQYF
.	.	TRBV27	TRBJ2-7	TGTGCCAGCAGTTTGAGGGCGGACAGCAGCTCCTACGAGCAGTACTTC	CASSLRADSSSYEQYF
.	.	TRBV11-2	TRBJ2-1	TGTGCCAGCAGCCCCGGGGGCTCCCGCTACAATGAGCAGTTCTTC	CASSPGGSRYNEQFF
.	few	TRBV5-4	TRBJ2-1	TGTGCCAGCAGCTCGGATCTCAATGAGCAGTTCTTC	CASSSDLNEQFF
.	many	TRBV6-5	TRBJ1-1	TGTGCCAGCAGTTACGGAGGGTACACTGAAGCTTTCTTT	CASSYGGYTEAFF
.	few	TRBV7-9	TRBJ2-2	TGTGCCAGCCCGCCAGATCCGGGCAGACCCTCGAACACCGGGGAGCTGTTTTTT	CASPPDPGRPSNTGELFF
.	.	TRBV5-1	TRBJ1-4	TGCGCCAGCAGCGGTGGCGGCAACTCAGCTAATGAAAAACTGTTTTTT	CASSGGGNSANEKLFF